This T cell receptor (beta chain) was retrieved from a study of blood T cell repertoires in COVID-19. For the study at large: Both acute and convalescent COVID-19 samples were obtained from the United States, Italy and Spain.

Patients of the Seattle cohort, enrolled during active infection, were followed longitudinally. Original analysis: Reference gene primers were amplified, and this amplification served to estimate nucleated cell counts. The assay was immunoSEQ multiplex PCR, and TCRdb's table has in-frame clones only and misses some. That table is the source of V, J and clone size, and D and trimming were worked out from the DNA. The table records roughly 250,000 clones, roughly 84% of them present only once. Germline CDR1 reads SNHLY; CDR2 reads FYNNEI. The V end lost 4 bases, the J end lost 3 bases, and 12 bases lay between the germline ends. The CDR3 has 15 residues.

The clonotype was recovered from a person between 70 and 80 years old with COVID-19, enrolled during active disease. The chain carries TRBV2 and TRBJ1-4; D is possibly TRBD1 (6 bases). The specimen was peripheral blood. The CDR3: CASSAMTGPNEKLFF. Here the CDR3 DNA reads TGTGCCAGCAGTGCAATGACAGGACCTAATGAAAAACTGTTTTTT.